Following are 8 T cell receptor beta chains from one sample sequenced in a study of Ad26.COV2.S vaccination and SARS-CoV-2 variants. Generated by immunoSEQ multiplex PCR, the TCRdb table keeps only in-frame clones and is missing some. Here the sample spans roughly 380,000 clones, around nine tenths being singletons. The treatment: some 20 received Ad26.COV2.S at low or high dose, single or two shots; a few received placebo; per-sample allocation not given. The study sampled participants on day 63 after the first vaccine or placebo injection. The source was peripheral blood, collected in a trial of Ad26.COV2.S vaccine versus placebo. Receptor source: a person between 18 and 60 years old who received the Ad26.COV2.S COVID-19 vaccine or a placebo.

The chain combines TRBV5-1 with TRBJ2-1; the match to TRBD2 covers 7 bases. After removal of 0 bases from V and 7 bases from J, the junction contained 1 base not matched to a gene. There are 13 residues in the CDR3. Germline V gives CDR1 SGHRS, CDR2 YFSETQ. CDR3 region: CASSLERGNEQFF. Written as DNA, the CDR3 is TGCGCCAGCAGCTTGGAGCGGGGAAATGAGCAGTTCTTC.

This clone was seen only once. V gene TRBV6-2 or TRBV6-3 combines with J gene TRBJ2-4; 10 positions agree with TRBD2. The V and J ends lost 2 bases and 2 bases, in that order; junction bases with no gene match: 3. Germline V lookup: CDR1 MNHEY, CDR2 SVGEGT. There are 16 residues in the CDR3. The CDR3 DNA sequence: TGTGCCAGCAGTTACGGGACTAGCGTAACCAAAAACATTCAGTACTTC. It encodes CASSYGTSVTKNIQYF.

CDR3 in DNA: TGTGCCAGCAGCCAAGTTGGAAGGGACAGAAATTCACCCCTCCACTTT. Translating gives CASSQVGRDRNSPLHF. V is TRBV3-1 (or the pseudogene TRBV3-2) and J is TRBJ1-6, with 7 bases aligning to TRBD1. Germline CDR1 and CDR2: LGHDT and YNNKEL (reference sequence). The CDR3 spans 16 residues. With V trimmed by 1 base and J by 7 bases, 7 bases remained unmatched.

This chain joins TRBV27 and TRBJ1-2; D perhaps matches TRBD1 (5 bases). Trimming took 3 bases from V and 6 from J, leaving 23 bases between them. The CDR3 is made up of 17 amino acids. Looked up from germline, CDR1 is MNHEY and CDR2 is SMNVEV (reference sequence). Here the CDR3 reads CASSFDLSGMEDHGYTF. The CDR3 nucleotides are TGTGCCAGCAGTTTCGACCTTTCAGGGATGGAAGACCATGGCTACACCTTC.

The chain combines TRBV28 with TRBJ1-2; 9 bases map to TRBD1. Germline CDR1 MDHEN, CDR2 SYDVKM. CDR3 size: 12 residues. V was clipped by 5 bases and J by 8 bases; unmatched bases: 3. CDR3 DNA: TGTGCCAGCAGTCGGACAGGGGAAGGCTACACCTTC. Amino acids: CASSRTGEGYTF.

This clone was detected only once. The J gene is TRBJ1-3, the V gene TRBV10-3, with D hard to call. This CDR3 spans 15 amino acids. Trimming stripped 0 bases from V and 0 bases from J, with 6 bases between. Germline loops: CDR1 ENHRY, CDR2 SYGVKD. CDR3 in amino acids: CAISESWSSGNTIYF. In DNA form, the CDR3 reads TGTGCCATCAGTGAGTCGTGGAGCTCTGGAAACACCATATATTTT.

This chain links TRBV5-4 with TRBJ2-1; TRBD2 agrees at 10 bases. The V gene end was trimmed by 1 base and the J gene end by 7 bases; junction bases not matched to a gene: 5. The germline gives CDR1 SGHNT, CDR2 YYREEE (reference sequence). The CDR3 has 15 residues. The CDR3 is CASSLKSGGVNEQFF. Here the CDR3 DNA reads TGTGCCAGCAGCTTGAAGAGCGGGGGGGTAAATGAGCAGTTCTTC.

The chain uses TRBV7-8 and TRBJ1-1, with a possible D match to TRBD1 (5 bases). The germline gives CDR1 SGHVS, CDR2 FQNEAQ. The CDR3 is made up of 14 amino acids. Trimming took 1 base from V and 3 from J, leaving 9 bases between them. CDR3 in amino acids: CASSLGEGHTEAFF. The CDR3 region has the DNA TGTGCCAGCAGCTTAGGAGAGGGGCACACTGAAGCTTTCTTT.